Presented here are 17 T cell receptor beta chains from one specimen sequenced in a study of blood T cells in healthy people across ages. Combining a sample-barcoded 5' primer with a J-beta primer mix, a second PCR ran for about 7 to 11 cycles. TCRdb fed the 5' RACE reads into MiXCR, producing one record per CDR3 protein. The sample lists about 650,000 distinct CDR3 sequences; approximately 29% were seen once. Sequenced: blood. The receptor set was obtained from an elderly woman in good health.

This clonotype occurred a few times. One junction end disagrees with the germline gene, perhaps due to a read error. The chain uses TRBV4-2 and TRBJ1-4; D not certain. The CDR3 has 13 amino acids. The germline V gene has CDR1 LGHNA and CDR2 YNFKEQ. The CDR3 loop reads CASSALMSEELFF. The DNA for the CDR3 is TGTGCCAGCAGCGCATTAATGAGTGAAGAACTGTTTTTT.

The chain is built from TRBV18 and TRBJ1-3, with D possibly TRBD1 on 6 matching bases. Trimming took off 5 bases at V and 3 bases at J, with 17 bases between the two ends. Germline CDR1 is KGHSH and CDR2 is LQKENI. This CDR3 spans 16 amino acids. CDR3 sequence reads: CASSSTRTAYGNTIYF. In DNA, the CDR3 is TGTGCCAGCTCATCCACCAGGACAGCTTATGGAAACACCATATATTTT.

The V and J genes are TRBV27 and TRBJ2-7; 7 bases fit TRBD1. The V gene end was trimmed by 4 bases and the J gene end by 2 bases; junction bases not matched to a gene: 5. The length of the CDR3 is 14 residues. The V gene's germline CDR1 is MNHEY and CDR2 SMNVEV (reference sequence). The CDR3 region is CASSSSGQPYEQYF. The CDR3 nucleotides read TGTGCCAGCAGTTCCTCGGGACAGCCCTACGAGCAGTACTTC.

Concerning this clonotype: One end of the junction does not line up with germline, which may come from a read error. The chain links TRBV29-1 to TRBJ2-3, with D perhaps TRBD1 (8 bases). Germline V gene sequence: CDR1 SQVTM, CDR2 ANQGSEA. The CDR3 has 16 amino acids. This CDR3 reads CSVVGAGGGSTDTRYF. As DNA, the CDR3 is TGCAGCGTTGTAGGGGCAGGGGGCGGGAGCACAGATACGCGGTATTTT.

This clonotype was picked up a small number of times. CDR3 in amino acids: CSAERDLTDTQYF. CDR3 in DNA: TGCAGTGCGGAGCGGGATCTCACAGATACGCAGTATTTT. The V call is TRBV20-1, the J call TRBJ2-3; 7 bases are shared with TRBD2. Trimming removed 6 bases from V and 2 bases from J; junction bases left unmatched: 5. The germline V gene has CDR1 DFQATT and CDR2 SNEGSKA (reference sequence). The CDR3 spans 13 residues.

This clonotype was observed many times. The chain employs TRBV7-2 and TRBJ2-1, with D uncertain. The length of the CDR3 is 13 residues. The germline V and J ends were trimmed by 4 bases and 7 bases, with 11 bases remaining between them. The V gene's germline CDR1 is SGHTA and CDR2 FQGNSA. CDR3 bases: TGTGCCAGCAGCTCACATTTCGGTAATGAGCAGTTCTTC. Encoded protein: CASSSHFGNEQFF.

The sample holds a few counts of this clonotype. This may be a read error: a much more frequent sequence differs by one nucleotide. This chain connects TRBV6-1 to TRBJ2-1, with 7 nucleotides matching TRBD2. With V trimmed by 5 bases and J by 9 bases, 10 bases remained unmatched. The CDR3 sequence is 14 residues long. Germline V gene lookup returns CDR1 MNHNS and CDR2 SASEGT. This CDR3 is CASSTRTSWVEQFF. CDR3 nucleotide sequence: TGTGCCAGCAGTACTCGGACTAGTTGGGTTGAGCAGTTCTTC.

This clonotype was counted at least ten times. The rearrangement uses TRBV20-1 and TRBJ1-1; D is perhaps TRBD1 (5 bases). Germline-derived CDR1 and CDR2 are DFQATT and SNEGSKA (reference sequence). The CDR3 has 14 residues. Between the trimmed V and J ends, which lost 0 bases and 0 bases, there was a span of 8 bases. The CDR3 nucleotides are TGCAGTGCTAGAGAGAAGACAGTGAACACTGAAGCTTTCTTT. This translates into CSAREKTVNTEAFF.

The J gene is TRBJ2-2, the V gene TRBV20-1; TRBD1 might be the D (5 bases). Germline assignment: CDR1 DFQATT and CDR2 SNEGSKA (reference sequence). With 8 bases removed from V and 5 bases from J, the gap between germline ends came to 9 bases. The length of the CDR3 is 11 residues. As DNA, the CDR3 is TGCAGTACAGGTGTGACCGGGGAGCTGTTTTTT. Translating gives CSTGVTGELFF.

V gene TRBV12-3 or TRBV12-4 combines with J gene TRBJ1-2, with D uncertain. This CDR3 region has 12 residues. V was clipped by 3 bases and J by 8 bases, with 10 bases between them. The CDR3 DNA reads TGTGCCAGCAGTTTGGACGGGAAGGGCTACACCTTC. This gives the protein CASSLDGKGYTF.

This clonotype was picked up many times. The rearrangement uses TRBV7-2 and TRBJ2-7; TRBD2 agrees at 8 bases. The CDR3 covers 16 residues. From germline, CDR1 is SGHTA and CDR2 FQGNSA. V was clipped by 1 base and J by 5 bases; unmatched bases: 10. The CDR3 spells CASSLEPGGAQNEQYF. CDR3 bases: TGTGCCAGCAGCTTAGAACCCGGGGGGGCCCAGAACGAGCAGTACTTC.

There are many counts of this clonotype. The CDR3 DNA is TGCAGCGTCGTGGGGGGGCTTCAACTTGACATTCAGTACTTC. Translating gives CSVVGGLQLDIQYF. This chain joins TRBV29-1 and TRBJ2-4, with D possibly TRBD2 on 7 matching bases. Germline V lookup: CDR1 SQVTM, CDR2 ANQGSEA. CDR3 length: 14 amino acids. V shed 6 bases and J shed 8 bases, with 20 bases lying between them.

Of note for this clonotype: This may be a read error: a much more frequent sequence differs by one nucleotide. The chain carries TRBV20-1 and TRBJ1-2; 8 bases fit TRBD1. This CDR3 is built from 12 residues. Germline values: CDR1 DFQATT, CDR2 SNEGSKA (reference sequence). The DNA of the CDR3 is TGCGGTGCTAGGGACAGGCCCTATGGCTACACCTTC. Translating gives CGARDRPYGYTF.

This clonotype came up many times. The chain joins TRBV5-1 to TRBJ2-5; D gene uncertain. In germline, CDR1 is SGHRS, CDR2 YFSETQ. This CDR3 has 14 residues. V lost 2 bases and J 1 base, leaving 9 bases between the germline ends. Written as DNA, the CDR3 is TGCGCCAGCAGCTTTAGCAGTACCCAAGAGACCCAGTACTTC. Its protein product is CASSFSSTQETQYF.

As to this clonotype: An end of the junction does not agree with germline; a read error may underlie this. V and J are TRBV12-3 or TRBV12-4 and TRBJ2-3; 8 bases are shared with TRBD1. This CDR3 comprises 14 residues. The CDR3: CASRRGQGRDAQYF. The CDR3 DNA is TGTGCCAGCAGGAGAGGACAGGGACGAGATGCGCAGTATTTT.

This clonotype appeared many times. The rearrangement uses TRBV10-3 and TRBJ2-7; D is perhaps TRBD2 (6 bases). CDR3 length: 15 residues. From germline, CDR1 is ENHRY and CDR2 SYGVKD. The ends were cut back, 3 bases at V and 0 bases at J, with 12 bases in the middle. CDR3 in DNA: TGTGCCATCAGTGACGCGGGGTCCTTCTCCTACGAGCAGTACTTC. The encoded protein is CAISDAGSFSYEQYF.

The table lists this clonotype with many counts. This chain joins TRBV7-9 and TRBJ2-3; unclear D gene. The CDR3 runs 14 residues. The germline V and J ends were trimmed by 0 bases and 2 bases, with 6 bases remaining between them. Germline lookup yields CDR1 SEHNR and CDR2 FQNEAQ (reference sequence). This CDR3 is CASSLAVDTDTQYF. CDR3 bases: TGTGCCAGCAGCTTAGCCGTGGACACAGATACGCAGTATTTT.